Presented here are 31 T cell receptor beta chains from one specimen sequenced in a study of T cells expressing NK-cell markers. TCRdb reworked the 5' RACE reads into one entry per CDR3 protein, no DNA. The listing contains under 600,000 distinct CDR3 sequences. Input material: blood T cells: a sorted CD56 or NKG2C T cell subset, CD4+ or CD8+ T cells, or bulk PBMC T cells (not recorded which). Receptor source: a woman aged 50 to 60 in good health.

This chain connects TRBV20-1 to TRBJ1-1; the TCRdb D gene call, TRBD1, has no DNA to confirm it. Germline CDR1 is DFQATT and CDR2 is SNEGSKA (reference sequence). There are 16 residues in the CDR3. This chain's CDR3 is CSASNPTGAMNTEAFF.

V gene TRBV3-1 combines with J gene TRBJ1-1; TCRdb picks TRBD1, but there is no DNA to check that call. The CDR3 runs 14 residues. The germline V gene has CDR1 LGHDT and CDR2 YNNKEL (reference sequence). The CDR3 sequence is CASSGGTGLTEAFF.

V is TRBV14 and J is TRBJ2-5; without DNA, the TCRdb call of TRBD2 cannot be checked. The CDR3 is 14 residues long. Germline CDR1 reads SGHDN; CDR2 reads FVKESK. The CDR3 is CASSQDLGRETQYF.

The CDR3 loop is CASSQSASGNTIYF. This chain joins TRBV16 and TRBJ1-3. CDR3 length: 14 residues. Germline V CDR1 and CDR2: KGHSY, FQNENV.

The V and J genes are TRBV3-1 and TRBJ1-2; TCRdb's D call of TRBD1 is untestable without DNA. Germline assignment: CDR1 LGHDT and CDR2 YNNKEL (reference sequence). The CDR3 consists of 14 residues. The CDR3 region is CASSQHGTVDGYTF.

The chain employs TRBV12-3 or TRBV12-4 and TRBJ2-1; the D call of TRBD2 rests on TCRdb alone, since no DNA is present to check it. CDR3 length: 13 amino acids. The CDR3 sequence: CASLPSGLGEQFF.

The chain is built from TRBV29-1 and TRBJ2-5; absent DNA, TCRdb's TRBD1 call cannot be checked. The CDR3 is 13 amino acids. From germline, CDR1 is SQVTM and CDR2 ANQGSEA. The CDR3: CSAAGTTKETQYF.

The V gene is TRBV10-3, the J gene TRBJ1-2; the TRBD1 assignment by TCRdb is unverifiable without DNA. The CDR3 spans 13 residues. Per the germline V gene, CDR1 is ENHRY and CDR2 is SYGVKD. CDR3 loop: CAISGGRGRGYTF.

V gene TRBV6-5 combines with J gene TRBJ2-1. Per the germline V gene, CDR1 is MNHEY and CDR2 is SVGAGI. The CDR3 is 14 amino acids. CDR3 sequence: CASRDTVASNEQFF.

The chain employs TRBV4-2 and TRBJ2-3. The CDR3 runs to 17 residues. Germline V gives CDR1 LGHNA, CDR2 YNFKEQ. The CDR3 sequence is CASSQESLPFSTDTQYF.

This rearrangement joins TRBV19 to TRBJ2-5; TCRdb designates TRBD1, a call that cannot be tested without DNA. This CDR3 is built from 16 residues. CDR1 and CDR2 from the germline V gene are LNHDA and SQIVND (reference sequence). The CDR3 region is CASRELGGTLEETQYF.

J is TRBJ2-1 and V is TRBV5-1; TCRdb proposes TRBD2, but this gene call is untestable without DNA. The V gene's germline CDR1 is SGHRS and CDR2 YFSETQ. The CDR3 is 15 amino acids. The CDR3 is CASSPSGNLFNEQFF.

This chain connects TRBV6-2 or TRBV6-3 to TRBJ2-3; the D call from TCRdb, TRBD2, cannot be confirmed without DNA. Per the germline V gene, CDR1 is MNHEY and CDR2 is SVGEGT. The CDR3 length is 14 residues. The CDR3 spells CASSQILAGDTQYF.

The chain recombines TRBV7-9 with TRBJ1-4; the D gene TCRdb calls, TRBD1, cannot be checked with no DNA. The germline V gene has CDR1 SEHNR and CDR2 FQNEAQ (reference sequence). The CDR3 has 14 amino acids. CDR3 sequence: CASSDRGGDEKLFF.

The chain joins TRBV10-3 to TRBJ2-7; TCRdb names TRBD1, which stays unverified in the absence of DNA. Germline V gives CDR1 ENHRY, CDR2 SYGVKD. This CDR3 has 14 residues. Here the CDR3 reads CAISEQGASYEQYF.

This rearrangement joins TRBV21-1 to TRBJ2-5; checking the TCRdb D call of TRBD1 is not possible without DNA. TRBV21-1 is shown as a pseudogene. The CDR3 sequence is 14 residues long. Here the CDR3 reads CASSKGRPGETQYF.

This sequence joins TRBV4-2 and TRBJ2-2; TCRdb's D call of TRBD1 is untestable without DNA. The V gene's germline CDR1 is LGHNA and CDR2 YNFKEQ. This CDR3 spans 16 amino acids. CDR3 residues: CASSQRSQGRTGELFF.

CDR3 loop: CASPSGTPLNEQFF. The chain uses TRBV21-1 and TRBJ2-1; the D call from TCRdb, TRBD2, cannot be confirmed without DNA. TRBV21-1 is flagged as a pseudogene. The CDR3 is made up of 14 amino acids.

The chain joins TRBV5-1 to TRBJ2-7; TCRdb selects TRBD1, and the lack of DNA leaves this call unchecked. Germline assignment: CDR1 SGHRS and CDR2 YFSETQ. The CDR3 totals 14 residues. The CDR3: CASSLTGFAYEQYF.

The CDR3 here is CASSETSYEQYF. The chain combines TRBV10-1 with TRBJ2-7. The CDR3 totals 12 residues. Germline V gene data show CDR1 as WNHNN and CDR2 as SYGVQD (reference sequence).

V gene TRBV4-1 combines with J gene TRBJ2-1. The germline CDR1 and CDR2 sequences are MGHRA and YSYEKL. The CDR3 has 14 amino acids. The CDR3: CASSQRQVAHEQFF.

This rearrangement joins TRBV5-1 to TRBJ2-3; the D call of TRBD1 rests on TCRdb alone, since no DNA is present to check it. The CDR3 length is 16 residues. CDR1 SGHRS and CDR2 YFSETQ come from the germline V gene. The CDR3 sequence is CASPMWGRGLTDTQYF.

The chain has TRBV7-9 and TRBJ2-2; TCRdb's assignment of TRBD2 cannot be checked, as there is no DNA. The CDR3 sequence is 14 residues long. Per germline, CDR1 SEHNR and CDR2 FQNEAQ (reference sequence). Here the CDR3 reads CASSPPLEGGELFF.

The genes are TRBV12-3 or TRBV12-4 and TRBJ1-2; TCRdb calls TRBD1, which cannot be checked without DNA. The CDR3 runs 15 residues. This CDR3 reads CASSSSGQGIYGYTF.

V gene TRBV5-5 combines with J gene TRBJ1-1. Germline CDR1 SGHKS, CDR2 YYEKEE (reference sequence). There are 13 residues in the CDR3. CDR3 in amino acids: CASSPMANTEAFF.

The chain recombines TRBV12-3 or TRBV12-4 with TRBJ1-1. This CDR3 contains 13 residues. The CDR3 loop reads CASSSRGNTEAFF.

This chain uses TRBV7-8 with TRBJ2-5; TCRdb picks TRBD2, but there is no DNA to check that call. The CDR3 contains 15 residues. In germline, CDR1 is SGHVS, CDR2 FQNEAQ. The CDR3 reads CASRGRDLGVDAQYF.

The V gene is TRBV5-8, the J gene TRBJ2-1; TCRdb designates TRBD1, a call that cannot be tested without DNA. Germline-derived CDR1 and CDR2 are SGHTS and YDEGEE. The CDR3 loop spans 15 amino acids. CDR3 in amino acids: CASSLVGQGRNEQFF.

The CDR3 reads CASNPTQGVRAEAFF. The chain has TRBV6-5 and TRBJ1-1; TCRdb indicates TRBD1, and absent DNA this call remains unverified. Germline values: CDR1 MNHEY, CDR2 SVGAGI. This CDR3 region has 15 residues.

The chain employs TRBV7-2 and TRBJ2-4; lacking DNA, the TRBD1 call made by TCRdb goes unchecked. CDR1 SGHTA and CDR2 FQGNSA come from the germline V gene. The CDR3 extends over 14 amino acids. Here the CDR3 reads CASSLGGGENIQYF.

V gene TRBV6-2 or TRBV6-3 combines with J gene TRBJ2-7; TCRdb's assignment of TRBD1 cannot be checked, as there is no DNA. CDR3 size: 13 residues. Germline V gene data show CDR1 as MNHEY and CDR2 as SVGEGT. The CDR3 protein is CASSTLQGYEQYF.